This T cell receptor (beta chain) was identified in a study of CD8+ T cells in alopecia areata. The ends were cut back, 0 bases at V and 4 bases at J, with 8 bases in the middle. Germline V gene lookup returns CDR1 SGHTA and CDR2 FQGNSA. The CDR3 has 14 residues. RNA extraction was followed by reverse transcription into cDNA, which acted as the sequencing template. The table came from immunoSEQ multiplex PCR; TCRdb's copy has only in-frame clones and leaves some out. The table lists over 80,000 clones, 44% of them singletons, with more than 15% in the top ten. This clone was picked up a small number of times. Treatment: oral pan-JAK inhibitor, 5-10 mg twice daily.

The rearrangement links TRBV7-2 to TRBJ2-3, with unresolved D. The sequences come from CD8+ T cells sorted from blood, collected at week 24, from a patient treated with tofacitinib. This sequence originates from a human donor with alopecia areata. CDR3 sequence: CASSLAPGPDTQYF. CDR3 nucleotides: TGTGCCAGCAGCTTAGCCCCCGGGCCAGATACGCAGTATTTT.